These 22 T cell receptor beta chains were all obtained from the same sample, sequenced in a study of graft-versus-host responses after intestinal transplantation. Libraries were prepared by immunoSEQ multiplex PCR; TCRdb keeps only in-frame clonotypes and omits some of them. This sample has about 25,000 clones, with around 94% found just once. This material consisted of PBMCs, taken 156 days after intestinal transplant. The receptor source for this set is a human patient who received an intestinal transplant, so some T cells may come from the graft donor.

With respect to this clone: Other DNA variants within this sample encode the same CDR3. The chain recombines TRBV7-9 with TRBJ2-5; 8 bases map to TRBD1. The CDR3 runs 13 residues. Trimming took 3 bases from V and 5 from J; bases not matched to a gene: 2. Germline V gene lookup returns CDR1 SEHNR and CDR2 FQNEAQ (reference sequence). Here the CDR3 DNA reads TGTGCCAGCAGCTTGGACAGGGCTGAGACCCAGTACTTC. It yields the protein CASSLDRAETQYF.

CDR3 region: CASSTWDSSYEQYF. As DNA, the CDR3 is TGTGCCAGTAGTACCTGGGACAGCTCCTACGAGCAGTACTTC. This chain joins TRBV19 and TRBJ2-7, with 7 bases matching TRBD1. This CDR3 spans 14 amino acids. Germline V gene lookup returns CDR1 LNHDA and CDR2 SQIVND (reference sequence). The V segment lost 4 bases and the J segment 0 bases; nucleotides outside the gene matches: 3. Using reference TRBV19 and TRBJ2-7 for the parts outside the CDR3, the full variable domain is DGGITQSPKYLFRKEGQNVTLSCEQNLNHDAMYWYRQDPGQGLRLIYYSQIVNDFQKGDIAEGYSVSREKKESFPLTVTSAQKNPTAFYLCASSTWDSSYEQYFGPGTRLTVT.

The V call is TRBV5-1, the J call TRBJ2-5; maybe TRBD1 (6 bases). CDR1 is SGHRS and CDR2 is YFSETQ in the germline V gene. The CDR3 has 14 residues. The V end lost 0 bases, the J end lost 4 bases, and 10 bases lay between the germline ends. The CDR3 loop is CASSLDPGAETQYF. The CDR3 nucleotides are TGCGCCAGCAGCTTGGATCCAGGGGCAGAGACCCAGTACTTC.

J is TRBJ2-2 and V is TRBV2, with TRBD1 matching 11 bases. The junction had 6 bases not matched to a gene; V was cut back by 5 bases and J by 4 bases. The CDR3 is made up of 16 amino acids. The germline CDR1 and CDR2 sequences are SNHLY and FYNNEI. CDR3 DNA sequence: TGTGCCAGCAGTTTCGGGACAGGGGGTGTCACCGGGGAGCTGTTTTTT. Translation gives CASSFGTGGVTGELFF.

The V call is TRBV6-6, the J call TRBJ2-7; TRBD1 aligns across 10 bases. Trimming removed 3 bases from V and 4 bases from J; junction bases left unmatched: 3. This CDR3 region has 14 residues. Per germline, CDR1 MNHNY and CDR2 SVGAGI (reference sequence). CDR3 nucleotides: TGTGCCAGCAGTTATGGGACAGGGGTGTACGAGCAGTACTTC. The encoded protein is CASSYGTGVYEQYF.

The chain is built from TRBV2 and TRBJ2-1, with D perhaps matching TRBD1 (6 bases). V lost 6 bases to trimming and J lost 7 bases, with 13 bases between them. This CDR3 has 13 residues. Germline CDR1 and CDR2: SNHLY and FYNNEI. CDR3 sequence reads: CASSFGTRNEQFF. The CDR3 DNA reads as TGTGCCAGCAGCTTCGGGACAAGGAATGAGCAGTTCTTC.

The rearrangement links TRBV13 to TRBJ2-7; 7 nucleotides agree with TRBD1. The CDR3 has 19 amino acids. V lost 7 bases to trimming and J lost 2 bases; unmatched junction nucleotides: 23. In germline, CDR1 is PRHDT, CDR2 FYEKMQ (reference sequence). The CDR3 region has the DNA TGTGCCAGCACTCCATCCAGGGTCCTAACAGGGGTTGTTCCCTACGAGCAGTACTTC. Residues: CASTPSRVLTGVVPYEQYF.

The chain is built from TRBV7-3 and TRBJ2-7, with TRBD1 identical over 12 bases. The CDR3 has 15 residues. After removal of 0 bases from V and 7 bases from J, the junction contained 4 bases not matched to a gene. CDR1 and CDR2 from the germline V gene are SGHTA and FQGTGA. In DNA, the CDR3 is TGTGCCAGCAGCTTAACGGGACAGGGGGCGGAAGAGCAGTACTTC. Its translation is CASSLTGQGAEEQYF. The full variable domain, rest sourced from reference TRBV7-3 and TRBJ2-7, is GAGVSQTPSNKVTEKGKYVELRCDPISGHTALYWYRQSLGQGPEFLIYFQGTGAADDSGLPNDRFFAVRPEGSVSTLKIQRTERGDSAVYLCASSLTGQGAEEQYFGPGTRLTVT.

The chain carries TRBV5-6 and TRBJ2-2; D gene ambiguous. In germline, CDR1 is SGHDT, CDR2 YYEEEE. V shed 1 base and J shed 4 bases, with 5 bases lying between them. This CDR3 contains 13 residues. CDR3 loop: CASSLLVTGELFF. The CDR3 DNA reads as TGTGCCAGCAGCTTGCTGGTCACCGGGGAGCTGTTTTTT.

The chain combines TRBV4-3 with TRBJ2-4; D gene ambiguous. The germline V and J ends were trimmed by 1 base and 0 bases, with 7 bases remaining between them. The CDR3 totals 15 residues. Germline lookup yields CDR1 LGHNA and CDR2 YSLEER. The CDR3: CASSQGWGAKNIQYF. The CDR3 nucleotides read TGCGCCAGCAGCCAAGGATGGGGAGCCAAAAACATTCAGTACTTC.

The V and J genes are TRBV25-1 and TRBJ2-1; D call uncertain. Trimming cost V 3 bases and J 5 bases, with 8 bases left between them. The CDR3 is 13 amino acids. Germline V gene sequence: CDR1 MGHDK, CDR2 SYGVNS. The CDR3 loop reads CASSDPLNNEQFF. Here the CDR3 DNA reads TGTGCCAGCAGTGATCCATTAAACAATGAGCAGTTCTTC. The entire variable domain, with the rest obtained from reference TRBV25-1 and TRBJ2-1, is as follows: EADIYQTPRYLVIGTGKKITLECSQTMGHDKMYWYQQDPGMELHLIHYSYGVNSTEKGDLSSESTVSRIRTEHFPLTLESARPSHTSQYLCASSDPLNNEQFFGPGTRLTVL.

Only one count was recorded for this clone. The J gene is TRBJ1-2, the V gene TRBV30; D ambiguous. Trimming cost V 2 bases and J 3 bases, with 10 bases left between them. From germline, CDR1 is GTSNPN and CDR2 SVGIG (reference sequence). This CDR3 has 13 amino acids. CDR3 residues: CAWSQQSYYGYTF. The CDR3 DNA sequence: TGTGCCTGGAGTCAGCAGTCCTACTATGGCTACACCTTC.

The chain recombines TRBV7-8 with TRBJ2-7; D gene unclear. In germline, CDR1 is SGHVS, CDR2 FQNEAQ. V shed 1 base and J shed 3 bases, with 13 bases lying between them. The CDR3 consists of 15 residues. The CDR3 loop is CASSLGPGRGYEQYF. DNA of the CDR3: TGTGCCAGCAGCTTAGGTCCAGGCCGCGGCTACGAGCAGTACTTC. The full variable domain, rest sourced from reference TRBV7-8 and TRBJ2-7, is GAGVSQSPRYKVAKRGQDVALRCDPISGHVSLFWYQQALGQGPEFLTYFQNEAQLDKSGLPSDRFFAERPEGSVSTLKIQRTQQEDSAVYLCASSLGPGRGYEQYFGPGTRLTVT.

The CDR3 DNA reads as TGTGCCAGCAGCGTCAGGGGGGGAAATGAAAAACTGTTTTTT. Encoded protein: CASSVRGGNEKLFF. The J gene is TRBJ1-4, the V gene TRBV7-9, with 7 bases matching TRBD1. The CDR3 sequence is 14 residues long. Germline CDR1 reads SEHNR; CDR2 reads FQNEAQ (reference sequence). The V segment lost 5 bases and the J segment 5 bases; nucleotides outside the gene matches: 5.

This clone was seen only a few times. This sequence joins TRBV6-5 and TRBJ1-6; perhaps TRBD1 as D (6 bases). The CDR3 consists of 15 residues. Trimming pared 4 bases from V and 6 bases from J, leaving 13 bases between. CDR1 is MNHEY and CDR2 is SVGAGI in the germline V gene. The CDR3 nucleotides read TGTGCCAGCAGTTCCCGGACAGTTACTAATTCACCCCTCCACTTT. Encoded protein: CASSSRTVTNSPLHF.

The chain carries TRBV27 and TRBJ1-5, with TRBD1 identical over 8 bases. Germline V lookup: CDR1 MNHEY, CDR2 SMNVEV (reference sequence). CDR3 length: 17 residues. V shed 5 bases, J shed 4 bases, and the junction held 13 bases outside the gene matches. CDR3 protein: CASSMGQVGHFNQPQHF. CDR3 DNA: TGTGCCAGCAGTATGGGACAGGTGGGACACTTTAATCAGCCCCAGCATTTT.

This sequence joins TRBV6-5 and TRBJ2-7; D is perhaps TRBD1 (6 bases). V lost 6 bases to trimming and J lost 2 bases, with 14 bases between them. CDR1 is MNHEY and CDR2 is SVGAGI in the germline V gene. CDR3 length: 14 amino acids. DNA of the CDR3: TGTGCCAGCAGCCAGGGGTACAGTCCCTACGAGCAGTACTTC. Amino acid sequence: CASSQGYSPYEQYF.

This clone was observed once. The junction departs from the called germline gene at one end, perhaps through a read error. The J gene is TRBJ1-4, the V gene TRBV11-3; D remains ambiguous. Germline V gene lookup returns CDR1 SGHNT and CDR2 YENEEA. The CDR3 length is 16 residues. The DNA of the CDR3 is TGTGCCAGCAGCTTAATCCCGGAGCAGGCTAAGGAAAAACTGTTTTTT. It yields the protein CASSLIPEQAKEKLFF.

The V call is TRBV28, the J call TRBJ1-1; weak D call: TRBD1 (6 bases). CDR3 length equals 12 residues. The V end lost 3 bases, the J end lost 14 bases, and 16 bases lay between the germline ends. Germline CDR1 and CDR2: MDHEN and SYDVKM. CDR3 in amino acids: CASSFGGRVDFF. CDR3 sequence (DNA): TGTGCCAGCAGTTTTGGGGGCAGGGTTGACTTCTTT.

The chain couples TRBV15 to TRBJ1-5; D is perhaps TRBD1 (6 bases). Germline loops: CDR1 LNHNV, CDR2 YYDKDF (reference sequence). This CDR3 is built from 15 residues. V lost 0 bases, J lost 5 bases, and 11 bases lay in between. In DNA, the CDR3 is TGTGCCACCAGCAGAGATTGGGGGGCCTATCAGCCCCAGCATTTT. This gives the protein CATSRDWGAYQPQHF. Variable domain in full (rest from reference TRBV15 and TRBJ1-5): DAMVIQNPRYQVTQFGKPVTLSCSQTLNHNVMYWYQQKSSQAPKLLFHYYDKDFNNEADTPDNFQSRRPNTSFCFLDIRSPGLGDTAMYLCATSRDWGAYQPQHFGDGTRLSIL.

The chain employs TRBV19 and TRBJ2-5; 14 bases align to TRBD2. This CDR3 comprises 15 residues. The V gene's germline CDR1 is LNHDA and CDR2 SQIVND (reference sequence). The trim removed 4 bases at V and 4 bases at J, leaving 2 bases unmatched. CDR3 in amino acids: CASSRTSGRPETQYF. The CDR3 DNA sequence: TGTGCCAGTAGTAGGACTAGCGGGAGGCCAGAGACCCAGTACTTC. The full variable domain, in which reference TRBV19 and TRBJ2-5 provide the parts outside the CDR3, is DGGITQSPKYLFRKEGQNVTLSCEQNLNHDAMYWYRQDPGQGLRLIYYSQIVNDFQKGDIAEGYSVSREKKESFPLTVTSAQKNPTAFYLCASSRTSGRPETQYFGPGTRLLVL.

The rearrangement uses TRBV7-2 and TRBJ2-3; 9 nucleotides match TRBD2. This CDR3 region has 15 residues. V trimming: 2 bases; J trimming: 3 bases; junction bases outside the gene matches: 3. The V gene's germline CDR1 is SGHTA and CDR2 FQGNSA. CDR3 nucleotides: TGTGCCAGCAGCTTATCAAGCGGGGGGACAGATACGCAGTATTTT. Translated: CASSLSSGGTDTQYF.